Listed below are T cell receptor beta chains from one sample, sequenced in a study of PD-L1 blockade in urothelial cancer. Data came from immunoSEQ multiplex PCR; TCRdb stores just in-frame clones and leaves some out. Of fewer than 95,000 clones listed, around 84% are singletons. This specimen consisted of PBMCs, obtained around atezolizumab (anti-PD-L1) treatment. The receptors shown here come from a man aged 55 to 69 with urothelial cancer. The CDR3 runs from the conserved cysteine through the conserved F or W. A D gene is named only where the DNA matches it firmly. Clone sizes are given selectively: once, few, many, or a class where the clone is expanded.

j_call: TRBJ1-1
d_call: TRBD1
clone_size: .
v_call: TRBV5-4
cdr3_nt: TGTGCCAGCAGCTTGACCGCGGGACAGGGGTTCCCTGAAGCTTTCTTT
cdr3_aa: CASSLTAGQGFPEAFF

j_call: TRBJ2-7
d_call: .
clone_size: .
v_call: TRBV6-5
cdr3_nt: TGTGCCAGCAGTTACTCGCGGGGTTCCTACGAGCAGTACTTC
cdr3_aa: CASSYSRGSYEQYF

j_call: TRBJ2-3
d_call: TRBD2
clone_size: .
v_call: TRBV7-9
cdr3_nt: TGTGCCAGCAGCTTACGGCTCGGGACTAGCGGCCACACAGATACGCAGTATTTT
cdr3_aa: CASSLRLGTSGHTDTQYF

j_call: TRBJ2-7
d_call: TRBD2
clone_size: .
v_call: TRBV4-1
cdr3_nt: TGCGCCAGCAGCCAAGATCAACCAGCGGGGGTTTACGAGCAGTACTTC
cdr3_aa: CASSQDQPAGVYEQYF

j_call: TRBJ1-1
d_call: .
clone_size: .
v_call: TRBV4-1
cdr3_nt: TGCGCCAGCAGCCAAGTATGGTCAGGGGACACTGAAGCTTTCTTT
cdr3_aa: CASSQVWSGDTEAFF

j_call: TRBJ2-1
d_call: TRBD2
clone_size: .
v_call: TRBV12-5
cdr3_nt: TGTGCTAGTGGTTTGGGCGGGAGCGGCACAAATGAGCAGTTCTTC
cdr3_aa: CASGLGGSGTNEQFF

j_call: TRBJ1-3
d_call: .
clone_size: .
v_call: TRBV9
cdr3_nt: TGTGCCAGCAGCGTAACAGGGACAAACACCATATATTTT
cdr3_aa: CASSVTGTNTIYF

j_call: TRBJ2-5
d_call: TRBD2
clone_size: .
v_call: TRBV5-1
cdr3_nt: TGCGCCAGCAGCTCCCTCTTTAAAAAAGGGACTAGCGGGCTCCAGTTCCAAGAGACCCAGTACTTC
cdr3_aa: CASSSLFKKGTSGLQFQETQYF

j_call: TRBJ2-3
d_call: .
clone_size: .
v_call: TRBV9
cdr3_nt: TGTGCCAGCAGCGTTGGAATAGCGCCTTCCACAGATACGCAGTATTTT
cdr3_aa: CASSVGIAPSTDTQYF

j_call: TRBJ1-1
d_call: .
clone_size: .
v_call: TRBV9
cdr3_nt: TGTGCCAGCAGCCCCCGTCCGGACAGTCAAGAAGCTTTCTTT
cdr3_aa: CASSPRPDSQEAFF

j_call: TRBJ1-1
d_call: .
clone_size: .
v_call: TRBV5-1
cdr3_nt: TGCGCCAGCAGCCTGGAGGGGCCGTGGACTGAAGCTTTCTTT
cdr3_aa: CASSLEGPWTEAFF

j_call: TRBJ1-2
d_call: TRBD1
clone_size: .
v_call: TRBV9
cdr3_nt: TGTGCCAGCAGCGTAGGGACAGGGGGCCGATCTAACTATGGCTACACCTTC
cdr3_aa: CASSVGTGGRSNYGYTF

j_call: TRBJ1-3
d_call: .
clone_size: .
v_call: TRBV28
cdr3_nt: TGTGCCAGCAGTTTAGGCGGGACGGGAAACACCATATATTTT
cdr3_aa: CASSLGGTGNTIYF

j_call: TRBJ2-7
d_call: TRBD1
clone_size: .
v_call: TRBV18
cdr3_nt: TGTGCCAGCTCACCCGCCTCCGGGACAGGTTACGAGCAGTACTTC
cdr3_aa: CASSPASGTGYEQYF

j_call: TRBJ2-1
d_call: TRBD2
clone_size: .
v_call: TRBV6-4
cdr3_nt: TGTGCCAGCAGTCTAGCGGGAGGGGATGAGCAGTTCTTC
cdr3_aa: CASSLAGGDEQFF

j_call: TRBJ1-4
d_call: .
clone_size: .
v_call: TRBV6-5
cdr3_nt: TGTGCCAGCAGTGACCACAGGTTAAATGAAAAACTGTTTTTT
cdr3_aa: CASSDHRLNEKLFF

j_call: TRBJ1-4
d_call: .
clone_size: .
v_call: TRBV28
cdr3_nt: TGTGCCAGCAATACAGGAGCAACTAATGAAAAACTGTTTTTT
cdr3_aa: CASNTGATNEKLFF

j_call: TRBJ2-3
d_call: .
clone_size: .
v_call: TRBV6-6
cdr3_nt: TGTGCCAGCTTAAATAGCCGGACACCGGATACGCAGTATTTT
cdr3_aa: CASLNSRTPDTQYF

j_call: TRBJ1-1
d_call: .
clone_size: .
v_call: TRBV19
cdr3_nt: TGTGCCAGTAGTCCCCGGAACAGGAACACTGAAGCTTTCTTT
cdr3_aa: CASSPRNRNTEAFF

j_call: TRBJ2-5
d_call: .
clone_size: .
v_call: TRBV29-1
cdr3_nt: TGCAGCGTTCTGCGCAACCAAGAGACCCAGTACTTC
cdr3_aa: CSVLRNQETQYF

j_call: TRBJ2-1
d_call: TRBD2
clone_size: .
v_call: TRBV4-3
cdr3_nt: TGCGCCAGCAGCCAACTGACTAGCGGCTACAATGAGCAGTTCTTC
cdr3_aa: CASSQLTSGYNEQFF

j_call: TRBJ2-2
d_call: TRBD1
clone_size: .
v_call: TRBV5-1
cdr3_nt: TGCGCCAGCGGTAACAGGGGCACCGGGGAGCTGTTTTTT
cdr3_aa: CASGNRGTGELFF

j_call: TRBJ1-3
d_call: .
clone_size: .
v_call: TRBV2
cdr3_nt: TGTGCCAGCAGTGCCCGGACACCCGGCTCTGGAAACACCATATATTTT
cdr3_aa: CASSARTPGSGNTIYF

j_call: TRBJ2-3
d_call: .
clone_size: .
v_call: TRBV29-1
cdr3_nt: TGCAGCGTTAGACTGGGGCCCACAGATACGCAGTATTTT
cdr3_aa: CSVRLGPTDTQYF

j_call: TRBJ2-2
d_call: .
clone_size: .
v_call: TRBV11-3
cdr3_nt: TGTGCCAGCAGCTTATGGAGAGAAACCGGGGAGCTGTTTTTT
cdr3_aa: CASSLWRETGELFF

j_call: TRBJ1-2
d_call: .
clone_size: .
v_call: TRBV9
cdr3_nt: TGTGCCAGCAGCCCGACCGACAGAAACTATGGCTACACCTTC
cdr3_aa: CASSPTDRNYGYTF

j_call: TRBJ1-4
d_call: TRBD1
clone_size: .
v_call: TRBV6-5
cdr3_nt: TGTGCCAGCAGTTACTCAGACAGGGTTTACGAAAAACTGTTTTTT
cdr3_aa: CASSYSDRVYEKLFF

j_call: TRBJ2-1
d_call: TRBD2
clone_size: .
v_call: TRBV10-1
cdr3_nt: TGCGCCAGCATTAAAAACGGGGGGGCCACTGAGCAGTTCTTC
cdr3_aa: CASIKNGGATEQFF

j_call: TRBJ2-2
d_call: TRBD2
clone_size: .
v_call: TRBV2
cdr3_nt: TGTGCCAGCAGACAACATAGCGGGTCGAACACCGGGGAGCTGTTTTTT
cdr3_aa: CASRQHSGSNTGELFF

j_call: TRBJ2-1
d_call: .
clone_size: .
v_call: TRBV25-1
cdr3_nt: TGTGCCAGCAGTGTCGGGACTCACTACAATGAGCAGTTCTTC
cdr3_aa: CASSVGTHYNEQFF

j_call: TRBJ1-2
d_call: TRBD1
clone_size: once
v_call: TRBV10-3
cdr3_nt: TGTGCCATCAGGGAAACAGGGGCCGAGTATGGCTACACCTTC
cdr3_aa: CAIRETGAEYGYTF

j_call: TRBJ1-3
d_call: .
clone_size: .
v_call: TRBV13
cdr3_nt: TGTGCCAGCAGCCCCCGACCTCTGCTCGGGGACACCATATATTTT
cdr3_aa: CASSPRPLLGDTIYF

j_call: TRBJ2-1
d_call: TRBD2
clone_size: .
v_call: TRBV27
cdr3_nt: TGTGCCAGCAGTTTTACTAGCGGGAACAATGAGCAGTTCTTC
cdr3_aa: CASSFTSGNNEQFF

j_call: TRBJ1-1
d_call: .
clone_size: .
v_call: TRBV7-3
cdr3_nt: TGTGCCAGCAGCCCAAGGGGGGGCCGGTACATTGAAGCTTTCTTT
cdr3_aa: CASSPRGGRYIEAFF

j_call: TRBJ2-4
d_call: TRBD2
clone_size: .
v_call: TRBV28
cdr3_nt: TGTGCCAGCAGTCCCCGACTAGCGGGAATTCAGTACTTC
cdr3_aa: CASSPRLAGIQYF

j_call: TRBJ2-7
d_call: TRBD1
clone_size: few
v_call: TRBV11-2
cdr3_nt: TGTGCCAGCAGCCCGGGGACAGGCTACGAGCAGTACTTC
cdr3_aa: CASSPGTGYEQYF

j_call: TRBJ2-2
d_call: TRBD1
clone_size: .
v_call: TRBV5-4
cdr3_nt: TGTGCCAGCAGCTCCCAAGGGGGCTGGAACACCGGGGAGCTGTTTTTT
cdr3_aa: CASSSQGGWNTGELFF

j_call: TRBJ2-7
d_call: TRBD1
clone_size: .
v_call: TRBV6-5
cdr3_nt: TGTGCCAGCAGTCCTACCGGGACAGCCCTATACGAGCAGTACTTC
cdr3_aa: CASSPTGTALYEQYF

j_call: TRBJ2-2
d_call: .
clone_size: .
v_call: TRBV27
cdr3_nt: TGTGCCAGCAACTCCTACAGCAACACCGGGGAGCTGTTTTTT
cdr3_aa: CASNSYSNTGELFF

j_call: TRBJ1-2
d_call: TRBD1
clone_size: .
v_call: TRBV9
cdr3_nt: TGTGCCAGCAGCGCAGCGGGACAGGGAAACTATGGCTACACCTTC
cdr3_aa: CASSAAGQGNYGYTF

j_call: TRBJ2-1
d_call: .
clone_size: .
v_call: TRBV19
cdr3_nt: TGTGCCAGTAGTCTCCGGGACTCCCAGAGTTACAATGAGCAGTTCTTC
cdr3_aa: CASSLRDSQSYNEQFF

j_call: TRBJ2-5
d_call: .
clone_size: once
v_call: TRBV10-3
cdr3_nt: TGTGCCATCAGTGATGTCGGGGGGCGGCAAGAGACCCAGTACTTC
cdr3_aa: CAISDVGGRQETQYF

j_call: TRBJ2-5
d_call: TRBD2
clone_size: .
v_call: TRBV25-1
cdr3_nt: TGTGCCAGCAGTGAAATGATGGGCGGGAGCGGGGAGACCCAGTACTTC
cdr3_aa: CASSEMMGGSGETQYF

j_call: TRBJ2-3
d_call: TRBD2
clone_size: .
v_call: TRBV4-2
cdr3_nt: TGTGCCAGCAGCCTCGGGACTAGCGCGAGCACAGATACGCAGTATTTT
cdr3_aa: CASSLGTSASTDTQYF

j_call: TRBJ2-5
d_call: .
clone_size: .
v_call: TRBV2
cdr3_nt: TGTGCCAGCACCAAGATGAGCGGTCAAGAGACCCAGTACTTC
cdr3_aa: CASTKMSGQETQYF

j_call: TRBJ2-3
d_call: TRBD2
clone_size: .
v_call: TRBV9
cdr3_nt: TGTGCCAGCAGCGTAGAGGGTGCTAGCGGGGGGTTGATTGCGCAGTATTTT
cdr3_aa: CASSVEGASGGLIAQYF

j_call: TRBJ2-5
d_call: TRBD2
clone_size: once
v_call: TRBV7-8
cdr3_nt: TGTGCCAGCAGCTTAAGATCGCGACTAGCGGGAGTACGGGAGACCCAGTACTTC
cdr3_aa: CASSLRSRLAGVRETQYF

j_call: TRBJ2-7
d_call: TRBD1
clone_size: once
v_call: TRBV6-6
cdr3_nt: TGTGCCAGCAGTTACTGGGACAGACCTTACGAGCAGTACTTC
cdr3_aa: CASSYWDRPYEQYF

j_call: TRBJ1-2
d_call: .
clone_size: .
v_call: TRBV5-1
cdr3_nt: TGCGCCAGCAGCGATATGGGCGGGGGTAACTATGGCTACACCTTC
cdr3_aa: CASSDMGGGNYGYTF

j_call: TRBJ2-7
d_call: .
clone_size: .
v_call: TRBV27
cdr3_nt: TGTGCCAGCAGTTTAACCGGGGAGTACTACGAGCAGTACTTC
cdr3_aa: CASSLTGEYYEQYF

j_call: TRBJ2-1
d_call: TRBD1
clone_size: .
v_call: TRBV4-2
cdr3_nt: TGTGCCAGCAGCCAAGGACAGGGCTACGACAATGAGCAGTTCTTC
cdr3_aa: CASSQGQGYDNEQFF

j_call: TRBJ2-5
d_call: TRBD1
clone_size: .
v_call: TRBV12-5
cdr3_nt: TGTGCTAGTGGTCTCGGAGACAGGGAAGGGGAGACCCAGTACTTC
cdr3_aa: CASGLGDREGETQYF

j_call: TRBJ1-4
d_call: TRBD1
clone_size: .
v_call: TRBV2
cdr3_nt: TGTGCCAGCACGGGGGATGCGGGACAGGGGGATGAAAAACTGTTTTTT
cdr3_aa: CASTGDAGQGDEKLFF

j_call: TRBJ2-1
d_call: .
clone_size: .
v_call: TRBV7-9
cdr3_nt: TGTGCCAGCAGCTTATTATCCCAGGGTGGTGCTGAGCAGTTCTTC
cdr3_aa: CASSLLSQGGAEQFF

j_call: TRBJ1-1
d_call: .
clone_size: .
v_call: TRBV6-6
cdr3_nt: TGTGCCAGCAGTTACTCGGGATTAGACAGGAACACTGAAGCTTTCTTT
cdr3_aa: CASSYSGLDRNTEAFF